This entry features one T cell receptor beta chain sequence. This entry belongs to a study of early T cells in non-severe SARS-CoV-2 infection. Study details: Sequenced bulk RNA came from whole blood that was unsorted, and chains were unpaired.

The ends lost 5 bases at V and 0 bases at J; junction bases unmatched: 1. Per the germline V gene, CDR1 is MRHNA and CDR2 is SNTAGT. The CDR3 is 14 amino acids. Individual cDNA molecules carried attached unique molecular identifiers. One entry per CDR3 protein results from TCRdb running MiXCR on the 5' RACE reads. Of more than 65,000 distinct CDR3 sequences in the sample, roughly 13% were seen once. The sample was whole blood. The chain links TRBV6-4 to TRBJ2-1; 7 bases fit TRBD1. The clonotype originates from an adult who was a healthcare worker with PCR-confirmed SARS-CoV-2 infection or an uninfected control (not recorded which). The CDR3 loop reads CASSRDSSYNEQFF. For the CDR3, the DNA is TGTGCCAGCAGTCGGGACAGCTCCTACAATGAGCAGTTCTTC.